One sample yielded the 13 T cell receptor beta chains listed below, sequenced in a study of blood T cell repertoires in COVID-19. Produced via immunoSEQ multiplex PCR; TCRdb's table is partial and in-frame only. The data hold 250,000 to 300,000 clones, with around 89% observed a single time. Sequenced material: peripheral blood. The receptors were gathered from a man aged 35 to 55 with acute or convalescent COVID-19.

This chain joins TRBV7-2 and TRBJ2-4; 8 positions agree with TRBD1. The CDR3 contains 14 residues. V shed 1 base, J shed 8 bases, and the junction held 4 bases outside the gene matches. Germline V gene lookup returns CDR1 SGHTA and CDR2 FQGNSA. The CDR3 nucleotides read TGTGCCAGCAGCTTAGTGGGACAGGCGGACATTCAGTACTTC. Protein sequence: CASSLVGQADIQYF.

In nucleotides, the CDR3 is TGTGCCAGCAGCCAAGCCAGGGGCCACGAGCAGTACTTC. Its protein is CASSQARGHEQYF. The chain employs TRBV3-1 (or the pseudogene TRBV3-2) and TRBJ2-7; weak D call: TRBD1 (6 bases). Looked up from germline, CDR1 is LGHDT and CDR2 is YNNKEL (reference sequence). This CDR3 is built from 13 residues. V was clipped by 1 base and J by 5 bases, with 9 bases between them.

CDR3 DNA sequence: TGCGCCAGCAGCTCAATTACCGGGAACACTGAAGCTTTCTTT. The encoded protein is CASSSITGNTEAFF. The chain carries TRBV5-1 and TRBJ1-1, with unresolved D. From germline, CDR1 is SGHRS and CDR2 YFSETQ. The CDR3 has 14 amino acids. V was shortened by 3 bases and J by 1 base, with 10 bases between the two germline ends. The whole variable domain, remainder taken from reference TRBV5-1 and TRBJ1-1, is KAGVTQTPRYLIKTRGQQVTLSCSPISGHRSVSWYQQTPGQGLQFLFEYFSETQRNKGNFPGRFSGRQFSNSRSEMNVSTLELGDSALYLCASSSITGNTEAFFGQGTRLTVV.

The rearrangement uses TRBV3-1 (or the pseudogene TRBV3-2) and TRBJ2-2; 8 bases fit TRBD1. Per the germline V gene, CDR1 is LGHDT and CDR2 is YNNKEL (reference sequence). The J segment lost 5 bases and the V segment lost 2 bases, leaving 7 bases of the junction unmatched. This CDR3 is 16 amino acids long. This CDR3 reads CASSQYSQGVTGELFF. CDR3 nucleotide sequence: TGTGCCAGCAGCCAATATTCACAGGGGGTAACCGGGGAGCTGTTTTTT.

V and J are TRBV6-5 and TRBJ1-2, with D possibly TRBD1 on 5 matching bases. Germline V gene lookup returns CDR1 MNHEY and CDR2 SVGAGI. V lost 8 bases and J 4 bases, leaving 11 bases between the germline ends. This CDR3 has 12 residues. CDR3 region: CASRGQGYGYTF. CDR3 nucleotide sequence: TGTGCCAGCCGAGGCCAGGGCTATGGCTACACCTTC.

The genes are TRBV11-3 and TRBJ2-2; D perhaps matches TRBD1 (5 bases). V gave up 1 base and J gave up 6 bases, with 12 bases separating them. The CDR3 extends over 15 amino acids. Germline assignment: CDR1 SGHNT and CDR2 YENEEA. The CDR3 nucleotides read TGTGCCAGCAGCTTAGCAGGGCTCAGGGCCGGGGAGCTGTTTTTT. It specifies CASSLAGLRAGELFF. Using reference TRBV11-3 and TRBJ2-2 for the parts outside the CDR3, the full variable domain is EAGVVQSPRYKIIEKKQPVAFWCNPISGHNTLYWYLQNLGQGPELLIRYENEEAVDDSQLPKDRFSAERLKGVDSTLKIQPAELGDSAVYLCASSLAGLRAGELFFGEGSRLTVL.

This chain joins TRBV5-4 and TRBJ1-1; tentatively, D is TRBD1 (6 bases). The CDR3 is made up of 14 amino acids. Germline values: CDR1 SGHNT, CDR2 YYREEE (reference sequence). V was trimmed by 5 bases and J by 0 bases, leaving 11 bases between them. This CDR3 is CASSYGQLNTEAFF. The DNA of the CDR3 is TGTGCCAGCAGTTACGGACAGTTGAACACTGAAGCTTTCTTT. The variable domain in full, completed from reference TRBV5-4 and TRBJ1-1, reads ETGVTQSPTHLIKTRGQQVTLRCSSQSGHNTVSWYQQALGQGPQFIFQYYREEENGRGNFPPRFSGLQFPNYSSELNVNALELDDSALYLCASSYGQLNTEAFFGQGTRLTVV.

The genes are TRBV7-2 and TRBJ1-3; TRBD1 matches 9 bases. The CDR3 has 14 amino acids. Looked up from germline, CDR1 is SGHTA and CDR2 is FQGNSA. Unmatched junction bases numbered 5, after V lost 5 bases and J lost 6 bases. The CDR3 reads CASSPRTGENTIYF. CDR3 sequence (DNA): TGTGCCAGCAGCCCCCGGACAGGGGAAAACACCATATATTTT.

The chain recombines TRBV6-6 with TRBJ2-3, with TRBD1 matching over 8 bases. CDR3 size: 15 residues. Germline V gene sequence: CDR1 MNHNY, CDR2 SVGAGI (reference sequence). Trimming cost V 5 bases and J 0 bases; bases outside gene matches: 4. The CDR3 bases are TGTGCCAGCAGTGACAGGGGATGGAGCACAGATACGCAGTATTTT. This translates into CASSDRGWSTDTQYF.

The genes are TRBV4-2 and TRBJ1-3; no reliable D call. The CDR3 is 15 amino acids. With 5 bases removed from V and 0 bases from J, the gap between germline ends came to 11 bases. Looked up from germline, CDR1 is LGHNA and CDR2 is YNFKEQ. The CDR3 protein is CASSYGGNSGNTIYF. Written as DNA, the CDR3 is TGTGCCAGCAGCTACGGCGGGAACTCTGGAAACACCATATATTTT.

This chain links TRBV6-4 with TRBJ2-2, with D hard to call. CDR1 MRHNA and CDR2 SNTAGT come from the germline V gene. This CDR3 comprises 14 residues. V shed 4 bases and J shed 1 base, with 7 bases lying between them. CDR3 protein: CASSAKLNTGELFF. In nucleotides, the CDR3 is TGTGCCAGCAGTGCTAAACTGAACACCGGGGAGCTGTTTTTT.

The chain couples TRBV4-1 to TRBJ1-5, with D unclear. Germline V gives CDR1 MGHRA, CDR2 YSYEKL. With 3 bases removed from V and 12 bases from J, the gap between germline ends came to 15 bases. The CDR3 spans 13 residues. The CDR3 coding sequence is TGCGCCAGCAGCCAGGATTCTGGACGGGACCAGCATTTT. It translates to CASSQDSGRDQHF.

The chain has TRBV5-1 and TRBJ1-4; the D gene is possibly TRBD1 (5 bases). CDR3 length equals 13 residues. The V gene lost 3 bases and the J gene lost 8 bases, with 11 bases spanning the gap. Germline loops: CDR1 SGHRS, CDR2 YFSETQ. This chain's CDR3 is CASSSQGGEKLFF. The CDR3 DNA reads TGCGCCAGCAGCTCCCAGGGAGGAGAAAAACTGTTTTTT.